This TCR beta chain originates from a study of T-cell memory formation after mild COVID-19. V lost 2 bases to trimming and J lost 5 bases; unmatched junction nucleotides: 9. The CDR3 is made up of 15 amino acids. The V gene's germline CDR1 is LNHNV and CDR2 YYDKDF (reference sequence). TCRdb re-derived calls from the 5' RACE reads in MiXCR, one entry per CDR3 protein. The repertoire holds under 600,000 distinct CDR3 sequences, less than 25% seen once, with 8.4% in the top ten. The sample consisted of PBMCs or a T cell subset sorted from them (not recorded which). The chain has TRBV15 and TRBJ2-7, with 7 positions matching TRBD1. The sequence was obtained from an adult woman who had mild COVID-19 (a few samples of this study predate the infection). Cell type and time point are not known. DNA for the CDR3: TGTGCCACCAGCAGACACAGGGGTCCGAGCGACGAGCAGTACTTC. Its protein product is CATSRHRGPSDEQYF. Looking up the rest from reference TRBV15 and TRBJ2-7 gives the full variable domain: DAMVIQNPRYQVTQFGKPVTLSCSQTLNHNVMYWYQQKSSQAPKLLFHYYDKDFNNEADTPDNFQSRRPNTSFCFLDIRSPGLGDTAMYLCATSRHRGPSDEQYFGPGTRLTVT.